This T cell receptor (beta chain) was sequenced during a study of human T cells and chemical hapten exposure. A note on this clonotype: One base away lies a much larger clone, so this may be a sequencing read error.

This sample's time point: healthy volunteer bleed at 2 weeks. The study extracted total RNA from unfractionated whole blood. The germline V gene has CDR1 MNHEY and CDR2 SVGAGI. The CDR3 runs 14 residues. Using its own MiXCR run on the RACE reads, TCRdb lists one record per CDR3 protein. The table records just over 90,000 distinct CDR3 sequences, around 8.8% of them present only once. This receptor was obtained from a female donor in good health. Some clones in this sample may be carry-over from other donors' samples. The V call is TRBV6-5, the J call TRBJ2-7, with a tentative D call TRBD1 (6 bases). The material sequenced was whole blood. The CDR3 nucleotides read TGTGCCAACAGTTTATCCAGGACAGTCTACGAGCAGTACTTC. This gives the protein CANSLSRTVYEQYF.